The 8 T cell receptor beta chains given below trace back to one sample, sequenced in a study of response to subunit inactivated influenza vaccine. One entry per CDR3 protein, called by TCRdb with MiXCR from the RT-PCR reads. The sample has about 300,000 distinct CDR3 sequences; about 20% are singletons. Sequencing was performed on PBMCs from blood, taken roughly 20 months after vaccination. These receptors originate from a man between 50 and 75 years old who received an inactivated influenza vaccine.

This clonotype has a handful of counts. The V call is TRBV11-2, the J call TRBJ2-7; 10 nucleotides line up with TRBD2. Germline V gives CDR1 SGHAT, CDR2 FQNNGV. With 5 bases clipped from V and 2 bases from J, the junction kept 12 bases outside the gene matches. This CDR3 is built from 17 residues. The DNA for the CDR3 is TGTGCCAGCAGCCCGTTGACTAGCGGGCCGATTCCCTACGAGCAGTACTTC. It translates to CASSPLTSGPIPYEQYF.

The V and J genes are TRBV7-2 and TRBJ2-3; D gene uncertain. V gave up 7 bases and J gave up 0 bases, with 14 bases separating them. The CDR3 extends over 15 amino acids. Per germline, CDR1 SGHTA and CDR2 FQGNSA. The CDR3 here is CASTPRRSSTDTQYF. For the CDR3, the DNA is TGTGCCAGCACACCGAGGCGGTCTAGCACAGATACGCAGTATTTT.

CDR3 residues: CASSPEIARAYNEQFF. The CDR3 bases are TGTGCCAGCAGCCCAGAAATAGCGAGAGCGTACAATGAGCAGTTCTTC. V gene TRBV5-4 combines with J gene TRBJ2-1, with D perhaps TRBD2 (5 bases). Germline assignment: CDR1 SGHNT and CDR2 YYREEE (reference sequence). This CDR3 spans 16 amino acids. The V end lost 4 bases, the J end lost 4 bases, and 18 bases lay between the germline ends. The full variable domain, in which reference TRBV5-4 and TRBJ2-1 provide the parts outside the CDR3, is ETGVTQSPTHLIKTRGQQVTLRCSSQSGHNTVSWYQQALGQGPQFIFQYYREEENGRGNFPPRFSGLQFPNYSSELNVNALELDDSALYLCASSPEIARAYNEQFFGPGTRLTVL.

This clonotype was seen more than once but under ten times. The rearrangement uses TRBV28 and TRBJ1-6; perhaps TRBD1 as D (5 bases). The V gene's germline CDR1 is MDHEN and CDR2 SYDVKM. This CDR3 region has 14 residues. V lost 6 bases and J lost 5, with 11 bases in between. CDR3 in amino acids: CASRGGGNNSPLHF. CDR3 DNA sequence: TGTGCCAGCAGGGGGGGAGGGAATAATTCACCCCTCCACTTT. Full variable domain (outside the CDR3, taken from reference TRBV28 and TRBJ1-6): DVKVTQSSRYLVKRTGEKVFLECVQDMDHENMFWYRQDPGLGLRLIYFSYDVKMKEKGDIPEGYSVSREKKERFSLILESASTNQTSMYLCASRGGGNNSPLHFGNGTRLTVT.

This clonotype has a count of ten or more. The V gene is TRBV4-3, the J gene TRBJ1-2; 7 nucleotides line up with TRBD1. Germline trimming cut 0 bases from V and 5 bases from J; bases unmatched to any gene: 9. The CDR3 is 16 amino acids. Germline CDR1 LGHNA, CDR2 YSLEER. In nucleotides, the CDR3 is TGCGCCAGCAGCCAAGAAAGACAGGGATTGTTTTATGGCTACACCTTC. Translating it yields CASSQERQGLFYGYTF.

This chain connects TRBV29-1 to TRBJ1-2; tentatively, D is TRBD1 (5 bases). The V and J ends lost 5 bases and 3 bases respectively, with 13 bases between them. Germline V CDR1 and CDR2: SQVTM, ANQGSEA. CDR3 length equals 13 residues. The CDR3 nucleotides read TGCAGCGTTTCGGGACGTAAGGACTATGGCTACACCTTC. It is translated as CSVSGRKDYGYTF.

The rearrangement links TRBV7-2 to TRBJ1-4; D perhaps matches TRBD1 (6 bases). The V end was cut by 2 bases, the J end by 0 bases, with 13 bases between. This CDR3 is built from 17 residues. Per the germline V gene, CDR1 is SGHTA and CDR2 is FQGNSA. As DNA, the CDR3 is TGTGCCAGCAGCTTACGGACGCGGACAGCAACTAATGAAAAACTGTTTTTT. Amino acids: CASSLRTRTATNEKLFF.

This chain connects TRBV12-3 or TRBV12-4 to TRBJ2-2, with TRBD2 as a possible D gene (6 bases). V lost 2 bases, J lost 4 bases, and 14 bases lay in between. The CDR3 spans 16 residues. In nucleotides, the CDR3 is TGTGCCAGCAGTTTAAGTGGGGGAGGCGTCACCGGGGAGCTGTTTTTT. Translation gives CASSLSGGGVTGELFF.